This T cell receptor (beta chain) was recorded in a study of T cells after yellow fever vaccination (dated 2019 in TCRdb). Regarding the study in general: The SMART-Seq v4 Ultra Low Input RNA kit was used to prepare libraries from fractions with low cell numbers. To track T-cell clones before and after primary and booster YFV17D yellow fever vaccination, bulk TCR alpha and beta repertoires were sequenced longitudinally. Two healthy male donors, one aged 18 to 30 and one aged 30 to 40 years, made up the cohort. Blood samples were taken at several timepoints before and after primary and secondary immunization, and bulk PBMC replicates and cell subsets were isolated.

Via the germline V gene (reference sequence), CDR1 is LNHNV and CDR2 YYDKDF. Trimmed from V: 1 base; trimmed from J: 2 bases; junction bases lacking a gene match: 8. Inclusive of the bounding cysteine and phenylalanine, the CDR3 is 18 residues long. The DNA shown is the 54-base CDR3, in frame from base 1. On this clonotype itself: It lacks a known antigen. No much larger clone is present one base from it, and per-base qualities are unavailable.

The meaning of the sample's treatment or condition label: live attenuated yellow fever vaccine strain. A standard Ficoll-Paque protocol was used to isolate PBMCs from peripheral blood. Dynabeads CD4 and CD8 positive selection kits were used to isolate CD4 and CD8 T-cell fractions. RNA was extracted with TriZol from bulk PBMCs, CD4 and CD8 fractions, and dextramer-positive and dextramer-negative fractions. Instrument on record: Illumina NovaSeq 6000. TCR cDNA was made using 5'RACE template switching, a step that added a universal primer site and unique molecular identifiers. Priming for cDNA synthesis came from both the TCR alpha and TCR beta constant segments. Library amplification used two PCR steps, and the second PCR step added sample barcodes and sequencing adapters. Sequencing of libraries was performed on Illumina HiSeq 2500 (2x100 bp) or NovaSeq (2x150 bp). Per the original workflow: MIGEC was used to demultiplex reads and collapse the reads into UMI consensus sequences, and MiXCR was used for V(D)J alignment. Vaccine-responding clonotypes were defined with edgeR using replicate PBMC samples, requiring FDR below 0.01 and a log2 fold change above 5 up to day 15. CD4 or CD8 identity was assigned to each bulk clonotype according to whether the clonotype was present at higher abundance in the sequenced CD4 repertoire or the sequenced CD8 repertoire. TCRdb reanalyzed the raw reads on its own, using fastp at Q25 for trimming and MiXCR for clone calling, and kept in-frame beta chains. Each entry is one CDR3 protein sequence, shown with its most common DNA and genes. The V and J calls and clone size come from TCRdb's table, not from the authors' own analysis. The sample profile shows 340,000 or so distinct CDR3 sequences; approximately 13% of them were found once. The ten largest clonotypes hold 3.2% of the sample.

Broader findings and caveats from the paper: After the booster, most of the clones that had expanded following primary vaccination were detected again (just under 97% of CD4 and around 88% of CD8), which suggests that memory was broadly maintained. Because the study included only two donors, the extent to which the findings can be generalized is limited. A small fraction of clonotypes showed up in both the CD4 and CD8 compartments, probably as a result of convergent recombination. Because abundant contaminating clonotypes from the bulk population could be contained in FACS-sorted repertoires, computational filtering was required. The secondary T-cell response was weaker than the primary response but faster, peaking on day 5 instead of day 15.

The rearranged segments are TRBV15 and TRBJ2-2, with 9 bases in between that match TRBD2. The sequence was obtained from a man younger than 30 who received the YFV17D yellow fever vaccine. This sample comprised CD4+ T cells sorted from PBMCs, obtained 15 days after the yellow fever booster vaccination. The DNA sequence is TGTGCCACCAGCAGAGGCCGGCTAGCGGGGATCAACACCGGGGAGCTGTTTTTT. Translated, it reads CATSRGRLAGINTGELFF.